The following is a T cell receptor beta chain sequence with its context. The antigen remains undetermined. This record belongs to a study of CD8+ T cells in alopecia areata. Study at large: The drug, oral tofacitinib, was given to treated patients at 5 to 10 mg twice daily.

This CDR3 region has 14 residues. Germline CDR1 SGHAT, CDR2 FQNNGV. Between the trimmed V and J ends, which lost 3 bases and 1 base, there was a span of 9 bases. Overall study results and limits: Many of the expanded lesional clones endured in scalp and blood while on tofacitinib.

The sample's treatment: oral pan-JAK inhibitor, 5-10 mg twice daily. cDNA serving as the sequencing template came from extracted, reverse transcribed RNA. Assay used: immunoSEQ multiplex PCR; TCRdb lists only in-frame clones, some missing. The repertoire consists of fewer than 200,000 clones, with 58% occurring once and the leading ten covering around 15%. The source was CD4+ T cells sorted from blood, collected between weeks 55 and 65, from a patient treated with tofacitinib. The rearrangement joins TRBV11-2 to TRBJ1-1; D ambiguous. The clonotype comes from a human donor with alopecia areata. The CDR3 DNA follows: TGTGCCAGCAGCTTGGGCAGGTCGAACACTGAAGCTTTCTTT. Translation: CASSLGRSNTEAFF. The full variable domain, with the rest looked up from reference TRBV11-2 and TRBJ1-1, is EAGVAQSPRYKIIEKRQSVAFWCNPISGHATLYWYQQILGQGPKLLIQFQNNGVVDDSQLPKDRFSAERLKGVDSTLKIQPAKLEDSAVYLCASSLGRSNTEAFFGQGTRLTVV.